This is a list of T cell receptor beta chains from one sample in a study of OX40 agonist ivuxolimab in advanced cancers. Sequencing used immunoSEQ multiplex PCR; TCRdb keeps in-frame clones, though not all of them. Among about 24,000 clones, about 87% were seen once, and the ten largest hold 9.6%. Sequenced material: CD4+ or CD8+ T cells sorted from blood, taken in a trial of the OX40 agonist ivuxolimab. The receptors come from an adult with an advanced solid tumor such as melanoma, head and neck, liver or kidney cancer. The CDR3 runs from the conserved cysteine through the conserved F or W. The order of the fields is V gene, J gene, clone size, D gene, CDR3 DNA, CDR3 protein. The D gene is left open where the match is weak. The size of a clone is reported for some rows only, either as once, few or many, or as a class for expanded clones.

V: TRBV27
J: TRBJ1-5
size: .
D: TRBD1
DNA: TGTGCCAGCAGTTTACGGGACAGGGGATTCGGTCAGCCCCAGCATTTT
CDR3: CASSLRDRGFGQPQHF

V: TRBV29-1
J: TRBJ1-1
size: .
D: .
DNA: TGCAGCGTTGAAAATCCCCAGGGTATGAACACTGAAGCTTTCTTT
CDR3: CSVENPQGMNTEAFF

V: TRBV28
J: TRBJ2-7
size: .
D: .
DNA: TGTGCCAGCAGCCCCAGGGGCCCTTACGAGCAGTACTTC
CDR3: CASSPRGPYEQYF

V: TRBV27
J: TRBJ1-4
size: few
D: TRBD1
DNA: TGTGCCAGCAGATCAGGGACAGATATAAATGAAAAACTGTTTTTT
CDR3: CASRSGTDINEKLFF

V: TRBV27
J: TRBJ2-2
size: .
D: TRBD1
DNA: TGTGCCAGCAGTCCGCAGCGCAGGTTTGGACAGGGGGTCCACACCGGGGAGCTGTTTTTT
CDR3: CASSPQRRFGQGVHTGELFF

V: TRBV11-3
J: TRBJ2-3
size: .
D: .
DNA: TGTGCCAGCAGCTTCAGCACAGATACGCAGTATTTT
CDR3: CASSFSTDTQYF

V: TRBV4-1
J: TRBJ1-2
size: once
D: .
DNA: TGCGCCAGCAGCCAAGGTCCGGGGCGCACCTATGGCTACACCTTC
CDR3: CASSQGPGRTYGYTF

V: TRBV6-5
J: TRBJ1-1
size: .
D: .
DNA: TGTGCCACATCACTGAACACTGAAGCTTTCTTT
CDR3: CATSLNTEAFF

V: TRBV5-1
J: TRBJ1-2
size: .
D: .
DNA: TGCGCCAGCAGCTCTCAGGGAGGAACCTATGGCTACACCTTC
CDR3: CASSSQGGTYGYTF

V: TRBV7-9
J: TRBJ2-7
size: .
D: TRBD2
DNA: TGTGCCAGCAACGCCGGGACTAGCGGAGCTGAGCAGTACTTC
CDR3: CASNAGTSGAEQYF

V: TRBV14
J: TRBJ1-1
size: .
D: .
DNA: TGTGCCAGCAGCCAATATGAGGGGAGGACTGAAGCTTTCTTT
CDR3: CASSQYEGRTEAFF

V: TRBV5-1
J: TRBJ1-1
size: .
D: .
DNA: TGCGCCAGCAGCTTGGGGGACAATACTGAAGCTTTCTTT
CDR3: CASSLGDNTEAFF

V: TRBV19
J: TRBJ2-4
size: once
D: TRBD2
DNA: TGTGCCAGTAGTACGCGGGAGGGAATCAAAAACATTCAGTACTTC
CDR3: CASSTREGIKNIQYF

V: TRBV27
J: TRBJ1-2
size: .
D: .
DNA: TGTGCCAGCAGTTTGAACCGGGACACTGGCTACACCTTC
CDR3: CASSLNRDTGYTF

V: TRBV14
J: TRBJ2-1
size: .
D: .
DNA: TGTGCCAGCAGCCAAGCCGGGACAACTACGGGTAATGAGCAGTTCTTC
CDR3: CASSQAGTTTGNEQFF

V: TRBV7-3
J: TRBJ2-1
size: .
D: TRBD2
DNA: TGTGCCAGCAGCTCTGGGACTAGCGGGAGTCTTGAGCAGTTCTTC
CDR3: CASSSGTSGSLEQFF

V: TRBV7-9
J: TRBJ2-3
size: .
D: .
DNA: TGTGCCAGCAGCACGCAGCCTAGGGGAGATACGCAGTATTTT
CDR3: CASSTQPRGDTQYF

V: TRBV9
J: TRBJ1-1
size: .
D: TRBD1
DNA: TGTGCCAGCAGCCCCAGGGGGAATGCGAACACTGAAGCTTTCTTT
CDR3: CASSPRGNANTEAFF

V: TRBV2
J: TRBJ2-7
size: .
D: TRBD1
DNA: TGTGCCAGCAACTCCCGGGACAGGGGCACCTACGAGCAGTACTTC
CDR3: CASNSRDRGTYEQYF

V: TRBV7-9
J: TRBJ2-1
size: .
D: .
DNA: TGTGCCAGCAGCTTATGGGGTACAGGGAGCTCCTACAATGAGCAGTTCTTC
CDR3: CASSLWGTGSSYNEQFF

V: TRBV27
J: TRBJ2-5
size: .
D: TRBD1
DNA: TGTGCCAGCAGTTTAAGAGGCGACAGGGTGGTTGAGACCCAGTACTTC
CDR3: CASSLRGDRVVETQYF

V: TRBV10-3
J: TRBJ2-2
size: .
D: .
DNA: TGTGCCATCAGGAATAGGGAATCCGGGGAGCTGTTTTTT
CDR3: CAIRNRESGELFF

V: TRBV6-6
J: TRBJ1-2
size: .
D: .
DNA: TGTGCCAGCAGTTACAGGGGAGCGGACTATGGCTACACCTTC
CDR3: CASSYRGADYGYTF

V: TRBV7-9
J: TRBJ2-2
size: .
D: .
DNA: TGTGCCAGCAGCTTTCCCCTCTACACCGGGGAGCTGTTTTTT
CDR3: CASSFPLYTGELFF

V: TRBV5-1
J: TRBJ2-2
size: .
D: .
DNA: TGCGCCACCGGCCTGAAGACAGGCACCGGGGAGCTGTTTTTT
CDR3: CATGLKTGTGELFF

V: TRBV6-6
J: TRBJ1-5
size: .
D: .
DNA: TGTGCCAGCAGCGGCGGGGGGAAGCCCCAGCATTTT
CDR3: CASSGGGKPQHF

V: TRBV7-9
J: TRBJ1-3
size: .
D: .
DNA: TGTGCCAGCAGCTTAGCGAGGGGTACTGGAAACACCATATATTTT
CDR3: CASSLARGTGNTIYF

V: TRBV7-9
J: TRBJ2-3
size: .
D: TRBD2
DNA: TGTGCCAGCAGCCCGACTAGCAGTGATACGCAGTATTTT
CDR3: CASSPTSSDTQYF

V: TRBV7-8
J: TRBJ1-5
size: .
D: TRBD1
DNA: TGTGCCAGCAGCTTAGAGGACAGGGCGCGTCAGCCCCAGCATTTT
CDR3: CASSLEDRARQPQHF

V: TRBV7-3
J: TRBJ1-1
size: .
D: .
DNA: TGTGCCAGCAGCTTAATGGAGCCCGGCGCTAACACTGAAGCTTTCTTT
CDR3: CASSLMEPGANTEAFF

V: TRBV5-1
J: TRBJ2-5
size: .
D: .
DNA: TGCGCCAGCAGCTTGGCCGGCGAGGGGGGCGGGGAGACCCAGTACTTC
CDR3: CASSLAGEGGGETQYF

V: TRBV19
J: TRBJ2-3
size: .
D: .
DNA: TGTGCCAGTGGCGACAGAGGCCGGAGCACAGATACGCAGTATTTT
CDR3: CASGDRGRSTDTQYF

V: TRBV6-5
J: TRBJ2-7
size: once
D: .
DNA: TGTGCCAGCAGTTTTTCAGGGCCCTACGGGGAGCAGTACTTC
CDR3: CASSFSGPYGEQYF

V: TRBV19
J: TRBJ2-7
size: .
D: .
DNA: TGTGCCAGTAGTATCGGCAGAGGCAACGAGCAGTACTTC
CDR3: CASSIGRGNEQYF

V: TRBV4-1
J: TRBJ1-2
size: .
D: .
DNA: TGCGCCAGCAGCCAAGTACCTTCGCCAAGGGACTATGGCTACACCTTC
CDR3: CASSQVPSPRDYGYTF

V: TRBV2
J: TRBJ2-2
size: .
D: TRBD1
DNA: TGTGCCAGCAGCCAACAGGGGGCGAACACCGGGGAGCTGTTTTTT
CDR3: CASSQQGANTGELFF

V: TRBV19
J: TRBJ1-2
size: .
D: .
DNA: TGTGCCAGTAGTACTCCAGGGAGCAGTCCCTATGGCTACACCTTC
CDR3: CASSTPGSSPYGYTF

V: TRBV7-3
J: TRBJ2-2
size: .
D: .
DNA: TGTGCCAGCACGGGGCCTACCGGGGAGCTGTTTTTT
CDR3: CASTGPTGELFF

V: TRBV6-8
J: TRBJ1-4
size: .
D: .
DNA: TGTGCCAGCAGGGGACCGGGGGCAAATGAAAAACTGTTTTTT
CDR3: CASRGPGANEKLFF

V: TRBV5-1
J: TRBJ1-3
size: .
D: .
DNA: TGCGCCAGCAGCTTGGGGGGAGTCGGAAACACCATATATTTT
CDR3: CASSLGGVGNTIYF

V: TRBV11-3
J: TRBJ2-7
size: once
D: .
DNA: TGTGCCAGCAGCCTGGTTATTGGGGTAGCTTACGAGCAGTACTTC
CDR3: CASSLVIGVAYEQYF

V: TRBV7-2
J: TRBJ2-2
size: .
D: .
DNA: TGTGCCAGCAGCCCCCAGGGTACGAACACCGGGGAGCTGTTTTTT
CDR3: CASSPQGTNTGELFF

V: TRBV28
J: TRBJ2-2
size: .
D: TRBD1
DNA: TGTGCCAGCCTTGGCCGACAGGGGGGAGGCACCGGGGAGCTGTTTTTT
CDR3: CASLGRQGGGTGELFF

V: TRBV7-2
J: TRBJ2-5
size: .
D: .
DNA: TGTGCCAGCAGCTCCCGGGCCTATCAGGCAACCCAGTACTTC
CDR3: CASSSRAYQATQYF

V: TRBV2
J: TRBJ2-7
size: .
D: TRBD2
DNA: TGTGCCAGCAGCCCCAACCGACTAGCGGGAACTAACTACGAGCAGTACTTC
CDR3: CASSPNRLAGTNYEQYF